This note documents a single T cell receptor (beta chain) sequence. Its antigen is still unknown. No base qualities exist here, and no much larger clone lies one base off it. The data derive from a study of shared clonotypes between healthy human individuals (dated by TCRdb to 2018 to 2021). A note on the overall study: Three men and a couple of women, aged 18 to 49 years, made up the cohort. For each donor, three plates each were used for CD4 naive and CD4 memory, two plates were used for CD8 naive, and one plate was used for CD8 memory. The study deeply sequenced blood TCR repertoires of five healthy adults to estimate repertoire size and the extent of clonotype sharing between individuals. Different laboratories and diverse techniques were used to prepare libraries and sequence TCR repertoires, to increase sequencing depth and limit assay-specific biases. Each donor's leukapheresis produced roughly between roughly 0.94 and 9.5 billion PBMCs. Results and caveats for the whole study, not just this receptor: Because the study included a small number of donors, the genetic and exposure-history diversity represented was limited. Across a handful of donors, roughly 5.1% of naive CD4, 3.5% of naive CD8, approximately 2.5% of memory CD4, and over 0.35% of memory CD8 clonotypes were shared. Pairwise subsampling led to the expectation that sequencing depth would affect the degree of clonotype sharing among donors. Higher generation probabilities were observed for clonotypes shared by all four sorted-subset donors than for non-shared clonotypes. Sampling was restricted to blood, and TCR repertoires in tissues likely differ from the TCR repertoires found in blood. Larger estimated clonotype richness was generally found for naive subsets than for memory subsets. Incomplete sequencing was indicated by rarefaction of sorted-subset datasets, despite the large sequencing depth.

Using the deep immunoSEQ assay, TCR CDR3 regions were amplified from genomic DNA by multiplex PCR. For each cell subset, the extracted genomic DNA was distributed evenly across all wells of several immunoSEQ 96-well plates, and each plate served as one replicate. Each replicate PCR for sorted subsets received roughly 0.2 ug genomic DNA, equal to roughly 29,000 T cell genomes. Purified libraries were measured with a Qubit 3.0 fluorometer, size-checked on a Bioanalyzer 2100, and measured again with the KAPA Library Quantification kit. Each immunoSEQ 96-well plate was sequenced on its own single-read 150-cycle Illumina NextSeq 550 flow cell. Per the authors' processing: The immunoSEQ output contained only junctional sequences without quality scores, so filtering could not match that applied to full-length reads. Sequences were annotated with PyIR, a Python wrapper for IgBLAST v1.9, and V/J genes and CDR3 were assigned using IMGT germline references. Reads were filtered out if the reads had weak V/J assignments (E-value above 1e-6), no CDR3, stop codons, out-of-frame junctions, or ambiguous translated residues. V3J clonotypes were defined as sequences sharing the same inferred V gene, J gene, and CDR3 amino acid sequence. The percentage overlap between two repertoires was calculated by dividing the number of shared unique clonotypes by the size of the smaller repertoire. Richness of each repertoire was evaluated using RTK rarefaction, the Chao1 estimator, and Recon v2.1 estimates of unobserved clonotypes. OLGA was used to compute generation probabilities for all TCRbeta clonotypes that the gDNA method yielded from a handful of donors. Here the immuneACCESS table is served through TCRdb, limited to in-frame sequences with V and J called. Missing clones are a known gap in these copies; in checked studies unresolved V genes cover under half, and the rest lacks a known reason. V and J calls and clone size are given by that table; D and trimming were obtained from the DNA. Within this sample are approximately 600,000 clones, with approximately 95% of them counted one time only. About 0.11% of the sample goes to the ten largest clones.

CD8 naive samples consisted of CD45RO-negative cells that were positively selected for CCR7, yielding a CD45RA+CCR7+ population without TemRA cells. Healthy HIV-negative adults with no recently reported acute infections or vaccinations were included as donors. Every donor was a Caucasian adult residing in Nashville, Tennessee, USA. Blood was collected by leukapheresis, and PBMCs were isolated by Ficoll-Histopaque density gradient centrifugation and then cryopreserved in liquid nitrogen vapor phase. Purity and quantity of every magnetically sorted T cell population were checked by analytical flow cytometry. Genomic DNA was isolated from each sorted fraction and quantified by UV absorbance on a Nanodrop 2000c. What was sequenced was naive CD8+ T cells sorted from blood. The intended sense of this specimen's cell subset or site label: CD45RA+CCR7+. The TCR sequence derives from a woman between 25 and 40 years old in good health.

CDR3 sequence: CASSPGGYNEQFF. The nucleotide sequence is given as TGTGCCAGCAGCCCGGGTGGTTACAATGAGCAGTTCTTC. The chain is made from TRBV7-6 and TRBJ2-1; the D gene identity is not certain. From a lookup of the germline V gene, CDR1 and CDR2 are SGHVS and FNYEAQ. V and J lose 5 bases and 4 bases, and a span of 9 bases separates them. The CDR3 has 13 amino acids, counting the end cysteine and phenylalanine. The read is trimmed to its CDR3 DNA, 39 bases read in frame from base 1. Beyond the CDR3, the reference TRBV7-6 and TRBJ2-1 genes provide the residues; the full variable domain reads: GAGVSQSPRYKVTKRGQDVALRCDPISGHVSLYWYRQALGQGPEFLTYFNYEAQQDKSGLPNDRFSAERPEGSISTLTIQRTEQRDSAMYRCASSPGGYNEQFFGPGTRLTVL.